The T cell receptor beta chain described here comes from a study of blood T cell repertoires in COVID-19. Between the trimmed V and J ends, which lost 3 bases and 5 bases, there was a span of 13 bases. The CDR3 has 14 amino acids. Per germline, CDR1 SNHLY and CDR2 FYNNEI. TCRdb's table, derived via immunoSEQ multiplex PCR, lists solely in-frame clones and lacks some. This table holds fewer than 85,000 clones, about 74% found once. The source of this sequence is a human donor with acute or convalescent COVID-19. The donor label of this sample is uncertain. The sample taken for sequencing was peripheral blood. The chain has TRBV2 and TRBJ2-5; possible D gene TRBD2, 5 bases. CDR3 sequence (DNA): TGTGCCAGCAGTGACCCTGAGGGATGGGAGACCCAGTACTTC. Amino acid sequence: CASSDPEGWETQYF.